These 10 T cell receptor beta chains originate from one sample sequenced in a study of tumor and adjacent non-tumor tissue in lung cancer. TCRbeta libraries were built with three rounds of nested PCR, modified from ARM-PCR. TCRdb itself ran the multiplex PCR reads through MiXCR, one entry per CDR3 protein. The sample lists 70,000 to 90,000 distinct CDR3 sequences, over 70% occurring once. The template was RNA from unsorted bulk tissue. Sequenced input: lung tumor tissue. The receptors were gathered from a woman aged 50 to 60 with non-small cell lung cancer.

On this clonotype: Since the CDR3 does not end with the conserved phenylalanine or tryptophan, this likely comes from a read error. V is TRBV4-2 and J is TRBJ2-1; 7 bases are shared with TRBD2. V gave up 6 bases and J gave up 5 bases; unmatched junction bases: 13. Germline V gene data show CDR1 as LGHNA and CDR2 as YNFKEQ. The length of the CDR3 is 16 residues. The CDR3 sequence: CASSQTRDYKNNEQFI. For the CDR3, the DNA is TGTGCCAGCAGTCAAACCCGGGACTACAAAAACAATGAGCAGTTCATC.

This clonotype was seen at least ten times. The chain couples TRBV20-1 to TRBJ2-3; 13 bases line up with TRBD2. The CDR3 covers 15 residues. Germline V gives CDR1 DFQATT, CDR2 SNEGSKA (reference sequence). The J segment lost 3 bases and the V segment lost 6 bases, leaving 6 bases of the junction unmatched. CDR3 coding DNA: TGCAGTGCGCCGACTAGCGGGAGGAAAACAGATACGCAGTATTTT. Translating it yields CSAPTSGRKTDTQYF.

With regard to this clonotype: Without the conserved terminal phenylalanine or tryptophan, this CDR3 likely stems from a read error. The chain has TRBV11-2 and TRBJ2-1; 8 positions agree with TRBD2. Germline values: CDR1 SGHAT, CDR2 FQNNGV. CDR3 length: 14 residues. CDR3 region: CTSSFKREYGGQFL. The CDR3 nucleotides are TGTACCAGCAGCTTCAAGCGGGAGTACGGTGGGCAGTTCTTA.

This clonotype occurred many times. The chain is built from TRBV4-2 and TRBJ2-2; 14 bases fit TRBD2. V shed 0 bases, J shed 1 base, and the junction held 7 bases outside the gene matches. This CDR3 region has 20 residues. Germline values: CDR1 LGHNA, CDR2 YNFKEQ. CDR3 sequence: CASSQDRLAGGLGNTGELFF. The CDR3 DNA is TGTGCCAGCAGCCAAGACCGACTAGCGGGAGGGCTTGGGAACACCGGGGAGCTGTTTTTT.

On this clonotype itself: Mismatch with germline at one junction end may stem from a read error. The chain joins TRBV4-1 to TRBJ1-5; D not certain. The CDR3 is 13 amino acids. CDR1 and CDR2 (germline): MGHRA, YSYEKL. CDR3 residues: CASSQDGQQPQNF. The CDR3 nucleotides are TGCGCCAGCAGTCAAGATGGTCAACAGCCCCAGAATTTT.

This clonotype has just a few counts. The V and J genes are TRBV19 and TRBJ2-7; D call uncertain. Trimming pared 6 bases from V and 0 bases from J, leaving 15 bases between. This CDR3 has 15 amino acids. Germline CDR1 reads LNHDA; CDR2 reads SQIVND (reference sequence). DNA for the CDR3: TGTGCCAGTAGCACCCTGAGCAGCAGCTCCTACGAGCAGTACTTC. Protein: CASSTLSSSSYEQYF.

This clonotype was found once. At one boundary the junction diverges from the germline segment, which might be a read error. The chain has TRBV4-1 and TRBJ2-7; perhaps D is TRBD1 or TRBD2 (5 bases each). The germline V gene encodes CDR1 MGHRA and CDR2 YSYEKL. This CDR3 is built from 14 residues. DNA for the CDR3: TGCGGGGGGAGAGGGAAGACAATTCCCTACAAGCAGTACTTC. This codes for CGGRGKTIPYKQYF.

V usage is TRBV6-1 and J usage is TRBJ2-5, with D possibly being TRBD1 or TRBD2 (5 bases each). Germline V gene sequence: CDR1 MNHNS, CDR2 SASEGT. The CDR3 sequence is 14 residues long. Trimming took 1 base from V and 2 from J, leaving 8 bases between them. This CDR3 reads CASSEVRGQETQYF. CDR3 nucleotides: TGTGCCAGCAGTGAAGTGAGGGGACAAGAGACCCAGTACTTC.

For this clonotype: Being one base from a much bigger clone, this may be a read error. V is TRBV24-1 and J is TRBJ2-1, with 9 nucleotides matching TRBD1. Germline assignment: CDR1 KGHDR and CDR2 SFDVKD. CDR3 length equals 16 residues. Trimming removed 3 bases from V and 8 bases from J; junction bases left unmatched: 10. CDR3 in amino acids: CATSDIAGTGYDEQFF. The CDR3, as DNA: TGTGCCACCAGTGATATAGCTGGGACAGGGTACGATGAGCAGTTCTTC.

Regarding this clonotype: A much more abundant neighbour one base away suggests this may be a read error. The V and J genes are TRBV6-5 and TRBJ1-1, with D possibly matching TRBD1 (5 bases). The V gene's germline CDR1 is MNHEY and CDR2 SVGAGI. The CDR3 is made up of 13 amino acids. V lost 6 bases and J 3 bases, leaving 11 bases between the germline ends. CDR3 in DNA: TGTGCCAGCAGCCCGGGGGGGGACACTGAAGCTTTCTTT. Residues: CASSPGGDTEAFF.